This T cell receptor (beta chain) came from a study of cytomegalovirus exposure and HLA in healthy donors. Whole-study context: From about 200 million T cells, an earlier analysis saw 117 million unique TCR beta sequences.

Points on this clone: The antigen is unknown.

Overall study results and limits: It was reported that TCR beta sequences correctly inferred the HLA-A and HLA-B alleles for most subjects. Immune exposure data for these donors was limited to CMV serostatus.

The CDR3 consists of 16 residues. V dropped 3 bases and J dropped 2; count of bases not matched to a gene: 6. CDR1 and CDR2 from the germline V gene are SGHVS and FNYEAQ. PCR used 60 Vbeta primers and 13 Jbeta primers. The assay was immunoSEQ multiplex PCR, and TCRdb's table has in-frame clones only and misses some. The sample consists of under 150,000 clones, about 79% of them appearing once. The TCR sequence derives from a man aged 45-60 years in good health and CMV-seronegative. The J gene is TRBJ2-3, the V gene TRBV7-6; 9 bases are shared with TRBD2. The sequenced material came from PBMCs. CDR3 sequence: CASSLGGGAYTDTQYF. The CDR3 nucleotides read TGTGCCAGCAGCTTGGGCGGGGGGGCTTACACAGATACGCAGTATTTT. The full variable domain, in which reference TRBV7-6 and TRBJ2-3 provide the parts outside the CDR3, is GAGVSQSPRYKVTKRGQDVALRCDPISGHVSLYWYRQALGQGPEFLTYFNYEAQQDKSGLPNDRFSAERPEGSISTLTIQRTEQRDSAMYRCASSLGGGAYTDTQYFGPGTRLTVL.